The 19 T cell receptor beta chains listed next were all sequenced from one sample in a study of neurological immune-mediated disorders. As to time point: longitudinal time-point 3. A single record per CDR3 protein comes from TCRdb applying MiXCR to the 5' RACE reads. Of around 42,000 distinct CDR3 sequences in the sample, roughly 13% were seen once. Sequenced: PBMCs. The receptors derive from a man aged 25-45 years in good health.

This clonotype was found many times. J is TRBJ2-7 and V is TRBV10-3; 10 bases agree with TRBD2. The CDR3 covers 15 residues. V was pared by 3 bases and J by 4 bases, with 6 bases of the junction left unmatched. Per germline, CDR1 ENHRY and CDR2 SYGVKD. CDR3 residues: CAISEGAGGYYEQYF. The CDR3 DNA follows: TGTGCCATCAGTGAAGGAGCGGGAGGGTATTACGAGCAGTACTTC.

This clonotype has ten or more counts. The V gene is TRBV5-1, the J gene TRBJ2-5, with TRBD2 identical over 12 bases. This CDR3 contains 17 residues. V shed 1 base, J shed 2 bases, and the junction held 6 bases outside the gene matches. Germline CDR1 is SGHRS and CDR2 is YFSETQ. CDR3 amino acids: CASSLTPTSGRQETQYF. The CDR3 DNA reads TGCGCCAGCAGCTTGACCCCGACTAGCGGGAGACAAGAGACCCAGTACTTC.

This clonotype has at least ten counts. The rearrangement links TRBV28 to TRBJ2-1; tentative D call: TRBD2 (6 bases). The CDR3 totals 13 residues. The V gene's germline CDR1 is MDHEN and CDR2 SYDVKM. V lost 10 bases and J lost 9, with 19 bases in between. The CDR3: CATTGTLGGEQFF. The DNA for the CDR3 is TGTGCCACCACGGGCACTTTGGGGGGTGAGCAGTTCTTC.

This clonotype was seen ten or more times. The V call is TRBV7-8, the J call TRBJ1-3; a weak D match, TRBD1 (5 bases). The CDR3 covers 15 residues. V lost 0 bases and J 2 bases, leaving 8 bases between the germline ends. Germline V CDR1 and CDR2: SGHVS, FQNEAQ. CDR3 DNA sequence: TGTGCCAGCAGCTTAGCCCAGGGAGCTGGAAACACCATATATTTT. Protein: CASSLAQGAGNTIYF.

This clonotype was observed at least ten times. The chain is built from TRBV29-1 and TRBJ2-3; D remains unclear. The CDR3 length is 13 residues. V shed 3 bases and J shed 0 bases, with 7 bases lying between them. Germline V gives CDR1 SQVTM, CDR2 ANQGSEA. The CDR3 nucleotides read TGCAGCGTTGACTACAGAAGCACAGATACGCAGTATTTT. Translating it yields CSVDYRSTDTQYF.

This clonotype has a count of ten or more. The genes are TRBV12-3 or TRBV12-4 and TRBJ1-4, with D possibly being TRBD1 (6 bases). CDR3 length: 12 residues. V shed 9 bases and J shed 7 bases, with 12 bases lying between them. The CDR3 region is CASGGAREKLFF. CDR3 DNA: TGTGCCAGTGGGGGGGCGCGTGAAAAACTGTTTTTT.

This clonotype was detected many times. This sequence joins TRBV7-8 and TRBJ1-4; D may be TRBD1 (6 bases). CDR1 is SGHVS and CDR2 is FQNEAQ in the germline V gene. Trimming took 2 bases from V and 8 from J, leaving 21 bases between them. This CDR3 comprises 17 residues. CDR3 DNA: TGTGCCAGCAGCTTAATTATCCTGGGCAGCCAGGGGGAAAAACTGTTTTTT. Translation: CASSLIILGSQGEKLFF.

In its sample, this clonotype was seen many times. The genes are TRBV29-1 and TRBJ2-2; 9 nucleotides line up with TRBD1. Germline V CDR1 and CDR2: SQVTM, ANQGSEA. V lost 4 bases, J lost 5 bases, and 8 bases stayed unmatched. This CDR3 comprises 15 residues. CDR3 sequence reads: CSVATGTGRTGELFF. The CDR3, as DNA: TGCAGCGTTGCGACCGGGACAGGGAGGACCGGGGAGCTGTTTTTT.

This clonotype was detected many times. The rearrangement joins TRBV5-1 to TRBJ1-1; D is perhaps TRBD1 (6 bases). The V end lost 4 bases, the J end lost 4 bases, and 8 bases lay between the germline ends. The length of the CDR3 is 12 residues. Germline V gives CDR1 SGHRS, CDR2 YFSETQ. Here the CDR3 DNA reads TGCGCCAGCAGCGCACAGGGCACTGAAGCTTTCTTT. Protein product: CASSAQGTEAFF.

The table lists this clonotype with many counts. The genes are TRBV29-1 and TRBJ1-1, with TRBD1 identical over 7 bases. Germline-derived CDR1 and CDR2 are SQVTM and ANQGSEA. The junction had 13 bases not matched to a gene; V was cut back by 6 bases and J by 6 bases. The length of the CDR3 is 14 residues. CDR3 sequence: CSVNRGPSTAEAFF. The CDR3, as DNA: TGCAGCGTGAACAGGGGACCCTCAACGGCTGAAGCTTTCTTT.

This clonotype came up many times. The V call is TRBV10-3, the J call TRBJ2-3; D ambiguous. The V and J ends lost 5 bases and 4 bases respectively, with 13 bases between them. There are 14 residues in the CDR3. The germline CDR1 and CDR2 sequences are ENHRY and SYGVKD. In nucleotides, the CDR3 is TGTGCCATCAGTCGTCCTCCTGAGCCAGATACGCAGTATTTT. Its protein product is CAISRPPEPDTQYF.

The V call is TRBV20-1, the J call TRBJ2-1; 8 bases are a match to TRBD2. V was pared by 1 base and J by 2 bases, with 4 bases of the junction left unmatched. Per germline, CDR1 DFQATT and CDR2 SNEGSKA (reference sequence). The CDR3 contains 15 residues. The CDR3 nucleotides read TGCAGTGCTAGAGCCGTACTAGCGGCCTACAATGAGCAGTTCTTC. Encoded protein: CSARAVLAAYNEQFF.

This clonotype showed up many times. The V call is TRBV12-3 or TRBV12-4, the J call TRBJ1-2; 7 positions agree with TRBD1. The V gene end was trimmed by 5 bases and the J gene end by 4 bases; junction bases not matched to a gene: 4. This CDR3 is built from 13 residues. The CDR3 sequence is CASSLGQPYGYTF. Written as DNA, the CDR3 is TGTGCCAGCAGTCTGGGACAGCCCTATGGCTACACCTTC.

In this sample, this clonotype turned up many times. V is TRBV7-7 and J is TRBJ2-7; 10 bases map to TRBD1. V lost 4 bases, J lost 6 bases, and 6 bases stayed unmatched. Germline V lookup: CDR1 SSHAT, CDR2 FNYEAQ (reference sequence). The CDR3 is 14 amino acids. This CDR3 is CASSSGTGVAEQYF. CDR3 bases: TGTGCCAGCAGCTCCGGGACAGGGGTCGCCGAGCAGTACTTC.

This clonotype was seen many times. The chain is built from TRBV20-1 and TRBJ2-1, with D uncertain. With 0 bases removed from V and 7 bases from J, the gap between germline ends came to 10 bases. The V gene's germline CDR1 is DFQATT and CDR2 SNEGSKA (reference sequence). This CDR3 is 13 amino acids long. The CDR3 nucleotides are TGCAGTGCTAGAGATCCGCAGGTTAATGAGCAGTTCTTC. Translated: CSARDPQVNEQFF.

This clonotype was counted at least ten times. The chain carries TRBV9 and TRBJ2-5; D uncertain. Germline loops: CDR1 SGDLS, CDR2 YYNGEE. V shed 0 bases and J shed 5 bases, with 11 bases lying between them. The CDR3 contains 14 residues. The CDR3, as DNA: TGTGCCAGCAGCGTAGATGTTACTTTGGAGACCCAGTACTTC. Its protein is CASSVDVTLETQYF.

The chain carries TRBV7-6 and TRBJ2-1, with 8 positions matching TRBD2. This CDR3 is built from 16 residues. V shed 1 base and J 1 base; nucleotides not matched to a gene: 3. In germline, CDR1 is SGHVS, CDR2 FNYEAQ. Here the CDR3 reads CASSLGLAPSYNEQFF. The CDR3 DNA sequence: TGTGCCAGCAGCTTAGGACTAGCGCCTTCCTACAATGAGCAGTTCTTC. Full variable domain (remainder filled in from reference TRBV7-6 and TRBJ2-1): GAGVSQSPRYKVTKRGQDVALRCDPISGHVSLYWYRQALGQGPEFLTYFNYEAQQDKSGLPNDRFSAERPEGSISTLTIQRTEQRDSAMYRCASSLGLAPSYNEQFFGPGTRLTVL.

This clonotype appeared many times. This chain uses TRBV28 with TRBJ2-7, with 7 positions matching TRBD1. The CDR3 contains 15 residues. The ends lost 7 bases at V and 0 bases at J; junction bases unmatched: 9. The germline V gene has CDR1 MDHEN and CDR2 SYDVKM. CDR3 DNA: TGTGCCAGCACCTCAACAGGGGCCATCTCCTACGAGCAGTACTTC. Translation gives CASTSTGAISYEQYF.

This clonotype was observed at least ten times. V gene TRBV5-1 combines with J gene TRBJ2-4, with D perhaps TRBD1 (6 bases). Germline V gene sequence: CDR1 SGHRS, CDR2 YFSETQ. V was shortened by 0 bases and J by 4 bases, with 11 bases between the two germline ends. This CDR3 spans 15 amino acids. CDR3 DNA sequence: TGCGCCAGCAGCTTGGGTGCCGGACAGAAAAACATTCAGTACTTC. Its protein product is CASSLGAGQKNIQYF.